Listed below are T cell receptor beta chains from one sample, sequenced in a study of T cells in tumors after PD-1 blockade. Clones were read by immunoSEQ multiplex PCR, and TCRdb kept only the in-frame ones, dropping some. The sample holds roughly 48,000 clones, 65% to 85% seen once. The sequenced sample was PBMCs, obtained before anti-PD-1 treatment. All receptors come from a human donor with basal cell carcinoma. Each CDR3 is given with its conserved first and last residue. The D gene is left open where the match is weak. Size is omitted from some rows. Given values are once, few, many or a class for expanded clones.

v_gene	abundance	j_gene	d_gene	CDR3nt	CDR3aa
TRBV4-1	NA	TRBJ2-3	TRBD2	TGCGCCAGCCGCGAATGGGAGCGGGGGGGCACAGATACGCAGTATTTT	CASREWERGGTDTQYF
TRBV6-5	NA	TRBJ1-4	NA	TGTGCCAGCAGTACCGACGGGAACGAAAAACTGTTTTTT	CASSTDGNEKLFF
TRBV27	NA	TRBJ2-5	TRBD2	TGTGCCAGCAGTTTTTCCGAGCGGGGGGGCCAAGAGACCCAGTACTTC	CASSFSERGGQETQYF
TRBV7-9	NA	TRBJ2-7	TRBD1	TGTGCCAGCAGCTTAGAAAACAGGGGGCTCTCCTACGAGCAGTACTTC	CASSLENRGLSYEQYF
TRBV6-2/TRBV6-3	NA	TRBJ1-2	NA	TGTGCCAGCAGTTCCGCCCGGGGCAGTCTCAACTATGGCTACACCTTC	CASSSARGSLNYGYTF
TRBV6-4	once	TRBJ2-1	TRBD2	TGTGCCAGCAGTAGTTCCCTAGCGGGGGGGCTAAATGAGCAGTTCTTC	CASSSSLAGGLNEQFF
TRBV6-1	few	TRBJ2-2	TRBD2	TGTGCCAGCAGTGAAGTAGCGGGGGGGCCCGGGGAGCTGTTTTTT	CASSEVAGGPGELFF
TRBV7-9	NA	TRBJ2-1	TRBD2	TGTGCCAGCAGCTTTGGCGGGGGCCGGGAGGGGTTCTTC	CASSFGGGREGFF
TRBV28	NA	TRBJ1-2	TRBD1	TGTGCCAGCAGTTTAGCGAGAGGGGGCAGACTATTTGGCTACACCTTC	CASSLARGGRLFGYTF
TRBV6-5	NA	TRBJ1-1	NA	TGTGCCAGCAGCCGCAGGGACACTGAAGCTTTCTTT	CASSRRDTEAFF
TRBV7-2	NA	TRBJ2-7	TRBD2	TGTGCCAGCAGCCTAGGACTAGCTGGGCCCTACGAGCAGTACTTC	CASSLGLAGPYEQYF
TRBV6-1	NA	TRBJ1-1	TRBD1	TGTGCCAGCAGTGAAGATCGGACAGGGGGCACTGAAGCTTTCTTT	CASSEDRTGGTEAFF
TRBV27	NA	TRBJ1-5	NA	TGTGCCAGCAGTCCCCTCAGGAATAGCAATCAGCCCCAGCATTTT	CASSPLRNSNQPQHF
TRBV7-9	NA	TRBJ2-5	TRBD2	TGTGCCAGCAGCTTAGCGGGGGGGGAGACCCAGTACTTC	CASSLAGGETQYF
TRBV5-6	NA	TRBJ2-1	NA	TGTGCCAGCAGCTTTCGGGGACACAATGAGCAGTTCTTC	CASSFRGHNEQFF
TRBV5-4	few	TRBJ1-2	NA	TGTGCCAGCAGCGATCCTTTAGGGACACTCGAATCTAACTATGGCTACACCTTC	CASSDPLGTLESNYGYTF
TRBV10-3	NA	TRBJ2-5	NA	TGTGCCATCACCATGGAGCATGGGGACCAAGAGACCCAGTACTTC	CAITMEHGDQETQYF
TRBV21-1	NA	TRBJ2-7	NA	TGTGCCAGCAGCTCTCGACAGGAACCCTACGAGCAGTACTTC	CASSSRQEPYEQYF
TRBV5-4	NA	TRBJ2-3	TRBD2	TGTGCCAGCAGCCTGGGACTAGCGGGGCAACGAAGCACAGATACGCAGTATTTT	CASSLGLAGQRSTDTQYF
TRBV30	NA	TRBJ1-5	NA	TGTGCCTGGAGTGTAGCGAGCAATCAGCCCCAGCATTTT	CAWSVASNQPQHF
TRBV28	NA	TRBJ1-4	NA	TGTGCCAGCAGTAACTGGGACTTCTCCAAAGCAACTAATGAAAAACTGTTTTTT	CASSNWDFSKATNEKLFF
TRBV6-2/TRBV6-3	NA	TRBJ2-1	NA	TGTGCCAGCAGTTCGATGGGCAATGAGCAGTTCTTC	CASSSMGNEQFF
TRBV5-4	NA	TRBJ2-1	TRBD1	TGTGCCAGCAGCTCCGGGACAGGGGTTGAGCAGTTCTTC	CASSSGTGVEQFF
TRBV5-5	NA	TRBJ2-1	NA	TGTGCCAGCAGCTTAACTGACTCCTACAATGAGCAGTTCTTC	CASSLTDSYNEQFF
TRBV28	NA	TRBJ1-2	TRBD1	TGTGCCAGCAGTCAGGGGGCGGGATATGAAGGCTACACCTTC	CASSQGAGYEGYTF
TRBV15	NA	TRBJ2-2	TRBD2	TGTGCCACCAGCACCGGGACTAGCGGGGGCCGTAGGACCGGGGAGCTGTTTTTT	CATSTGTSGGRRTGELFF
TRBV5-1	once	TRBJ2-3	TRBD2	TGCGCCAGCTTGGCGGTGTCGGGGGGGCCGGTAGATACGCAGTATTTT	CASLAVSGGPVDTQYF
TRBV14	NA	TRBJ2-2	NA	TGTGCCAGCAGCCAGCCCATCACCCAGGGGAGGACCGGGGAGCTGTTTTTT	CASSQPITQGRTGELFF
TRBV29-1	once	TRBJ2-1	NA	TGCAGCGTTGAACGCGGGCTCCTGAACTCCAATGAGCAGTTCTTC	CSVERGLLNSNEQFF
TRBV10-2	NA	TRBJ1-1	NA	TGCGCCAGCAGTGAGCCCCCGACCCGACAGATTGAAGCTTTCTTT	CASSEPPTRQIEAFF
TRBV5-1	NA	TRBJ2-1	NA	TGCGCCAGCAGCTTGGGGGGACTCTACAATGAGCAGTTCTTC	CASSLGGLYNEQFF
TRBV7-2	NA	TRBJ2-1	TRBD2	TGTGCCAGCAGCTTAGGACTAGCGGCTAGCAATGAGCAGTTCTTC	CASSLGLAASNEQFF
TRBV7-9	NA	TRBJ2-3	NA	TGTGCCAGCAGCTCACCTATCCCGCCGGGACGGAGCACAGATACGCAGTATTTT	CASSSPIPPGRSTDTQYF
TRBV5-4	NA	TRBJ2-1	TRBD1	TGTGCCAGCAGCCCCACAGGGGGGACACGGGAGCAGTTCTTC	CASSPTGGTREQFF
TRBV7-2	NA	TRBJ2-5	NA	TGTGCCAGCAGCCCGATAGAGACCCAGTACTTC	CASSPIETQYF
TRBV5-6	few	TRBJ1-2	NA	TGTGCCAGCAGCTTGAGGAGTCTCTTGGGGAACTATGGCTACACCTTC	CASSLRSLLGNYGYTF